This T cell receptor (beta chain) was found in a study of blood T cell repertoires in COVID-19. Study-wide context: T cells, B-cell-depleted T cells, or PBMCs provided the cDNA or gDNA that served as material.

Germline CDR1 MDHEN, CDR2 SYDVKM. CDR3 length: 14 residues. The ends lost 6 bases at V and 3 bases at J; junction bases unmatched: 6. As processed by the authors: Researchers report that nucleated cell counts were estimated from reference gene primer amplification. Profiling relied on immunoSEQ multiplex PCR, and the TCRdb table lists in-frame clones only, not all of them. The V and J calls and clone size are taken from that table; D and trimming were inferred from the DNA. The sample contains 240,000 or so clones, approximately 85% of which appear only once. The TCR was taken from a woman aged 60 to 75 with active or convalescent COVID-19. The sequencing sample was made of peripheral blood. The V and J genes are TRBV28 and TRBJ2-7; 9 nucleotides line up with TRBD1. The CDR3 here is CASRGQGGNYEQYF. CDR3 DNA sequence: TGTGCCAGCAGGGGACAGGGAGGAAACTACGAGCAGTACTTC.